The TCR beta chain described here comes from a study of T cell repertoires in cytomegalovirus infection. Study background: Recently identified HLA-C-restricted CMV epitopes were used, and well-studied HLA-B-restricted CMV epitopes were used as well. CMV infection and matching HLA type were both indicated by public TCR beta signatures.

Whole-study findings and limits: There were HLA-C-restricted CMV-specific TCR beta clonotypes dominating the ex vivo response. Carriage of CMV together with the relevant HLA was identifiable through cumulative public TCR beta family frequency.

The CDR3 is 16 amino acids. The germline V gene has CDR1 LNHDA and CDR2 SQIVND (reference sequence). Trimming removed 0 bases from V and 4 bases from J; junction bases left unmatched: 7. Notes on this clonotype: Its matching antigen is unknown.

TCRdb fed the reads into MiXCR, producing one record per CDR3 protein. This sample has roughly 80,000 distinct CDR3 sequences; roughly 25% occur once, and the top ten carry roughly 50%. The source is a human donor in good health (CMV status not recorded). Some clones in this sample may be carry-over from other donors' samples. Sample: CD8+ T cells from cultured PBMCs, taken from culture after CMV antigen stimulation. The chain has TRBV19 and TRBJ2-7; 9 positions match TRBD2. The CDR3: CASSIDHLAGKYEQYF. The CDR3 bases are TGTGCCAGTAGTATAGATCACCTAGCGGGGAAATACGAGCAGTACTTC. The full variable domain, with the rest looked up from reference TRBV19 and TRBJ2-7, is DGGITQSPKYLFRKEGQNVTLSCEQNLNHDAMYWYRQDPGQGLRLIYYSQIVNDFQKGDIAEGYSVSREKKESFPLTVTSAQKNPTAFYLCASSIDHLAGKYEQYFGPGTRLTVT.